This T cell receptor beta chain came from a study of shared clonotypes between healthy human individuals. At the level of the study: Used for every donor were three CD4 naive, three CD4 memory, two CD8 naive and one CD8 memory plate.

Per the germline V gene, CDR1 is SGHRS and CDR2 is YFSETQ. This CDR3 comprises 14 residues. The V segment lost 5 bases and the J segment 2 bases; nucleotides outside the gene matches: 4. The CD4+ fraction was divided into a CD45RA+ naive subset and a CD45RA-negative memory subset. Per the original methods: Filtering differed because ImmunoSEQ produced junction-only sequences that carried no quality scores. The assay was immunoSEQ multiplex PCR, and TCRdb's table has in-frame clones only and misses some. V, J and clone size reflect that table, while D and trimming were determined from the DNA. The repertoire holds about 660,000 clones, around 72% seen once, with 1.5% to 2% in the top ten.

The sequence came from a woman aged 30 to 39 in good health. V and J are TRBV5-1 and TRBJ1-2, with 9 nucleotides matching TRBD1. The sequenced sample was memory CD4+ T cells sorted from blood. The subset here: CD45RA-negative fraction. The CDR3 is CASRTGTGNYGYTF. In DNA form, the CDR3 reads TGCGCCAGCAGAACCGGGACAGGGAACTATGGCTACACCTTC.